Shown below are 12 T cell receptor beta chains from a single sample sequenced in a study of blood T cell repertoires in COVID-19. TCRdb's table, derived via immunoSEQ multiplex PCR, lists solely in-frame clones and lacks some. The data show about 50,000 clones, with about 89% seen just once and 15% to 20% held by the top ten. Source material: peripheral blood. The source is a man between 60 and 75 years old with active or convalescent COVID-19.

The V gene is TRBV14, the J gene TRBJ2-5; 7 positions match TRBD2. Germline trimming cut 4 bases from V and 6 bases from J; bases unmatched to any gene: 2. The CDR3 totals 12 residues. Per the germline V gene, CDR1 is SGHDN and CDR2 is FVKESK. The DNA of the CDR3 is TGTGCCAGCAGCCCCGGGGGGAAGACCCAGTACTTC. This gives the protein CASSPGGKTQYF.

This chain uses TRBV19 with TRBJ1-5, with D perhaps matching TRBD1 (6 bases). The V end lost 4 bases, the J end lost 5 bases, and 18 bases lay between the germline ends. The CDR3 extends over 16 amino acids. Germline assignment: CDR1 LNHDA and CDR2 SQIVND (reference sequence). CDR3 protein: CASSSYRATTDQPQHF. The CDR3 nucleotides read TGTGCCAGTAGTAGCTACAGGGCAACCACCGATCAGCCCCAGCATTTT.

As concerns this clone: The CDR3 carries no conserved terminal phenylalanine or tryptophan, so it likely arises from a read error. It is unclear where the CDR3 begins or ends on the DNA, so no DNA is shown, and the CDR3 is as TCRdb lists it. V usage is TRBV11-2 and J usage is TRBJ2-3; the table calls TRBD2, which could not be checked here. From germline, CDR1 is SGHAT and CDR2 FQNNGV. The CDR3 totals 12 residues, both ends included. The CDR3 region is CASSLSGTRLEI.

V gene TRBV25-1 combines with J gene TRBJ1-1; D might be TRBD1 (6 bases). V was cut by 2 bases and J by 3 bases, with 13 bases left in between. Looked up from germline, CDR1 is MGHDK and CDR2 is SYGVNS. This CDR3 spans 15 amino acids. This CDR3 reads CASSEVGGADTEAFF. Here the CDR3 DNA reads TGTGCCAGCAGTGAAGTCGGGGGGGCTGACACTGAAGCTTTCTTT. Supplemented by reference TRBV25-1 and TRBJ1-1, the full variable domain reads EADIYQTPRYLVIGTGKKITLECSQTMGHDKMYWYQQDPGMELHLIHYSYGVNSTEKGDLSSESTVSRIRTEHFPLTLESARPSHTSQYLCASSEVGGADTEAFFGQGTRLTVV.

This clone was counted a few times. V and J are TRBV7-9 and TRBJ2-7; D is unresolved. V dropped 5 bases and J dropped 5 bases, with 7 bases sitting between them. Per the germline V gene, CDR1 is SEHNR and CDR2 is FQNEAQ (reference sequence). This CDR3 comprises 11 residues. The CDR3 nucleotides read TGTGCCAGCAGCCCGAGCGACGAGCAGTACTTC. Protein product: CASSPSDEQYF.

This CDR3 reads CASRSDTDPTDTQYF. In nucleotides, the CDR3 is TGTGCCAGTAGGAGTGACACTGACCCCACAGATACGCAGTATTTT. The chain links TRBV19 to TRBJ2-3; D gene unclear. The V gene lost 6 bases and the J gene lost 2 bases, with 15 bases spanning the gap. Per germline, CDR1 LNHDA and CDR2 SQIVND (reference sequence). CDR3 length: 15 amino acids.

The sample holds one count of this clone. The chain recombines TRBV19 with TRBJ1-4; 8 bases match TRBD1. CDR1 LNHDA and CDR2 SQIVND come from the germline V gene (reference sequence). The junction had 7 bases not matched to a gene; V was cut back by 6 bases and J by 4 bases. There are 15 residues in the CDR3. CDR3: CASRQEGQVNEKLFF. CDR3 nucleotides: TGTGCCAGTAGGCAGGAGGGACAGGTTAATGAAAAACTGTTTTTT.

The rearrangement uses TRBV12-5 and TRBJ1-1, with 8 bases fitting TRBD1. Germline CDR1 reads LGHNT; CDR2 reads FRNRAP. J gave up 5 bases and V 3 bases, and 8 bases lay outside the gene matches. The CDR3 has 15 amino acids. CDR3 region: CASGLAGGDETEAFF. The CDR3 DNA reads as TGTGCTAGTGGTTTAGCAGGGGGCGATGAGACTGAAGCTTTCTTT.

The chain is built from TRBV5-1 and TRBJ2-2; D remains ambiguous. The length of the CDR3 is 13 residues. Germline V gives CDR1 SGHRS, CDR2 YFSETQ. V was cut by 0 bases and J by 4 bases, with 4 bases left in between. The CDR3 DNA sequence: TGCGCCAGCAGCTTGGGTATCACCGGGGAGCTGTTTTTT. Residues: CASSLGITGELFF. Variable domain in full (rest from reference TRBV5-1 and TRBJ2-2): KAGVTQTPRYLIKTRGQQVTLSCSPISGHRSVSWYQQTPGQGLQFLFEYFSETQRNKGNFPGRFSGRQFSNSRSEMNVSTLELGDSALYLCASSLGITGELFFGEGSRLTVL.

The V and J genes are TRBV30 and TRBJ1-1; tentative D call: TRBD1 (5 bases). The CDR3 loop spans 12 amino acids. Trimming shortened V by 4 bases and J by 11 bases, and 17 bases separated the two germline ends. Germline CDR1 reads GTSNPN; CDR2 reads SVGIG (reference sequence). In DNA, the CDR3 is TGTGCCTGGACCGCCGGGACTGGGGAGGCTTTCTTT. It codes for CAWTAGTGEAFF.

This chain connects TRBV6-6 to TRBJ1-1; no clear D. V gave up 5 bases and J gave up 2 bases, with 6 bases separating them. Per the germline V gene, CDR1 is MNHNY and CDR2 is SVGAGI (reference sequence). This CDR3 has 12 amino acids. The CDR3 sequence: CASSPLNTEAFF. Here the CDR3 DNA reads TGTGCCAGCAGTCCCCTCAACACTGAAGCTTTCTTT.

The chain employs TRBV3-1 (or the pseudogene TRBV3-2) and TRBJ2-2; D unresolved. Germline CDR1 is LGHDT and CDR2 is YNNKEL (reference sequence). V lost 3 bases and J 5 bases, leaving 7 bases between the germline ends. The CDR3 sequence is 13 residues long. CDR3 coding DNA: TGTGCCAGCAGCCACGAACTTACCGGGGAGCTGTTTTTT. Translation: CASSHELTGELFF.